This T cell receptor beta chain was found in a study of spatial heterogeneity in lung cancer. Study-level background: Matched bulk RNA-seq gave a T cell module score that correlated strongly with tumor-region TCR transcript counts. Averaged across combinations, each unique TCR and UMI pairing appeared more than ten times in raw reads, which were uncorrected. Study conclusions and caveats: Mutation tallies in tumors tracked expanded intratumoral alpha and beta TCR counts. The estimated TCR-seq coverage of tumor T cells amounted to about 7.4% when looking at alpha chains and roughly 14% when looking at beta chains.

Time point given: sample taken at primary tumor resection. Comment on this clonotype: Its antigen is not known. Within a library made for alpha chains, this beta chain is off target, and its count is uninformative.

Each TCR cDNA molecule bore a unique molecular identifier. TCRdb re-called the 5' RACE reads through MiXCR, storing one row per CDR3 protein. The table lists about 18,000 distinct CDR3 sequences, approximately 9.7% of them singletons, with less than 25% in the top ten. CDR3 length: 11 amino acids. V lost 2 bases and J lost 4, with 5 bases in between. Germline CDR1 and CDR2: GTSNPN and SVGIG (reference sequence). This TCR came from a female donor with early-stage non-small cell lung cancer. Specimen: lung tumor tissue, collected at surgery. J is TRBJ2-5 and V is TRBV30; D is undetermined. The CDR3 loop reads CAWSLGETQYF. The CDR3 nucleotides are TGTGCCTGGAGTTTAGGAGAGACCCAGTACTTC.